The sequence of this T cell receptor beta chain was determined in a study of human T cells and chemical hapten exposure. General study findings and limits: No shift was seen in TCRs above 1 in 1000 frequency with DPC sensitization.

Time point specified: patch test 3, about 24 weeks after DPC sensitization. Treatment: therapeutic diphenylcyclopropenone sensitization with weekly scalp DPC. Of note for this clonotype: No antigen is known for it.

In TCRdb, the RACE reads were re-called with MiXCR into one record per CDR3 protein. The sample lists more than 95,000 distinct CDR3 sequences, 25% to 35% occurring once. CDR1 SNHLY and CDR2 FYNNEI come from the germline V gene. The CDR3 totals 14 residues. V dropped 5 bases and J dropped 2 bases, with 9 bases sitting between them. The sequencing used whole blood, collected in connection with sensitization to the hapten diphenylcyclopropenone (DPC). The receptor was isolated from a man aged 40-55 years with alopecia areata. Some clones in this sample may be carry-over from other donors' samples. The chain links TRBV2 to TRBJ2-2, with D hard to call. CDR3 nucleotides: TGTGCCAGCAGTCCTGGACCCAACACCGGGGAGCTGTTTTTT. This codes for CASSPGPNTGELFF.